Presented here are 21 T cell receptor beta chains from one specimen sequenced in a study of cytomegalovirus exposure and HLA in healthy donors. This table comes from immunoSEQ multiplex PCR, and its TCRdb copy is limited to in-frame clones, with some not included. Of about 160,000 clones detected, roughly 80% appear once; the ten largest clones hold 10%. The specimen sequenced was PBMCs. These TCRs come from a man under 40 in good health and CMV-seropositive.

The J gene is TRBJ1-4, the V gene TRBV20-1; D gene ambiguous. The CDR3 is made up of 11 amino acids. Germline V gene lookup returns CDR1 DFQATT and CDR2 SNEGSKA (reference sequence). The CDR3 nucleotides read TGCAGCACGGGGAGAAATGAAAAACTGTTTTTT. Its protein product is CSTGRNEKLFF.

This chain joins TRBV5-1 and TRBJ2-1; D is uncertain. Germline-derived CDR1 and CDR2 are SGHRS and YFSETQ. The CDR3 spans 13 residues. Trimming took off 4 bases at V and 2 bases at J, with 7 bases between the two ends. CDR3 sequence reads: CASSQAPYNEQFF. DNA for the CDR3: TGCGCCAGCAGCCAAGCCCCCTACAATGAGCAGTTCTTC.

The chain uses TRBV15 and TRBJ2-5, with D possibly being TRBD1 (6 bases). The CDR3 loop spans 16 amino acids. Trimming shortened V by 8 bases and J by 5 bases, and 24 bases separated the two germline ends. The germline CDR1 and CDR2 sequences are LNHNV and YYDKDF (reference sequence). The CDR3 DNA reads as TGTGCCACCTCCTTGAGGGGGTTGATGCTAGGGGAGACCCAGTACTTC. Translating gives CATSLRGLMLGETQYF.

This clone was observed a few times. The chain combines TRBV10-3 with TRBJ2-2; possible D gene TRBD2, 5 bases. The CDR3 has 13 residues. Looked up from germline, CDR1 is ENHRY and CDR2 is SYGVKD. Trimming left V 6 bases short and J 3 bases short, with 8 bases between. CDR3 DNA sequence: TGTGCCATCAGGGACTTTTACACCGGGGAGCTGTTTTTT. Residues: CAIRDFYTGELFF.

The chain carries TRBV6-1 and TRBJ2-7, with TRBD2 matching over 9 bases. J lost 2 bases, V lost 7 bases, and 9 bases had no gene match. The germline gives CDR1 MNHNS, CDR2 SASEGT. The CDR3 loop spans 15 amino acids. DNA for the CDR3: TGTGCCAGCAACCAACTAGCGGGCCCCGCCTACGAGCAGTACTTC. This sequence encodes CASNQLAGPAYEQYF.

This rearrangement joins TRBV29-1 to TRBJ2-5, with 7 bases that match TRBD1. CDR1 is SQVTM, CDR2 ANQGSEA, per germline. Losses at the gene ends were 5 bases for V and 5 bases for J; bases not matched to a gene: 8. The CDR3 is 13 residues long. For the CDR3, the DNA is TGCAGCGTTCAGAAACAGGGGATGGAGACCCAGTACTTC. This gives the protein CSVQKQGMETQYF. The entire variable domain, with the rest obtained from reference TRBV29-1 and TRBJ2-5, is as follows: SAVISQKPSRDICQRGTSLTIQCQVDSQVTMMFWYRQQPGQSLTLIATANQGSEATYESGFVIDKFPISRPNLTFSTLTVSNMSPEDSSIYLCSVQKQGMETQYFGPGTRLLVL.

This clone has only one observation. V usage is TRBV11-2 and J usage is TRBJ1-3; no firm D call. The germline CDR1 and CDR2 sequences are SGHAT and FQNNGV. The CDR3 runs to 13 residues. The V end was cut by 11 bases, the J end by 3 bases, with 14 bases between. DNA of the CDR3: TGTGCCCGCTTCGGAGTCTATGGAAACACCATATATTTT. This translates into CARFGVYGNTIYF.

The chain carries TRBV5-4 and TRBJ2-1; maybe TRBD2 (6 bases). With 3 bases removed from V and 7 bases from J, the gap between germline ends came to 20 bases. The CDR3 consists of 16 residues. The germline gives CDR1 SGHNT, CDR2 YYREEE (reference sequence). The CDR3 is CASSSAISGAGNEQFF. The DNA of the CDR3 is TGTGCCAGCAGCTCGGCAATTAGCGGTGCGGGGAATGAGCAGTTCTTC. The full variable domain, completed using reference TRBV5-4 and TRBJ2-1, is ETGVTQSPTHLIKTRGQQVTLRCSSQSGHNTVSWYQQALGQGPQFIFQYYREEENGRGNFPPRFSGLQFPNYSSELNVNALELDDSALYLCASSSAISGAGNEQFFGPGTRLTVL.

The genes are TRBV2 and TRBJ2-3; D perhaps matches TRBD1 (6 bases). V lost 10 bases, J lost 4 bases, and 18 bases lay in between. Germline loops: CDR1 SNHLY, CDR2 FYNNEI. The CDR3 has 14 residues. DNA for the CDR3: TGTGCCAACACAGGGTCCAAAGCGGCAGATACGCAGTATTTT. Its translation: CANTGSKAADTQYF.

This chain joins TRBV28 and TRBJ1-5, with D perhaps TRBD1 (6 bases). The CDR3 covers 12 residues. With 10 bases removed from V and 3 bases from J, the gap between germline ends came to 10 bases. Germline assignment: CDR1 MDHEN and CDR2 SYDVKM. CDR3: CATDSPNQPQHF. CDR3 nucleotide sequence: TGTGCCACGGACAGTCCCAATCAGCCCCAGCATTTT.

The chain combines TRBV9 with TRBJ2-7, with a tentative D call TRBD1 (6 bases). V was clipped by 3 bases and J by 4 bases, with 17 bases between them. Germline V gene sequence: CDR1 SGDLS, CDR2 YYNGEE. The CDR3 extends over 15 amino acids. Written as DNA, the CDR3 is TGTGCCAGCAGCGCACACTCACAGGGTTGGTACGAGCAGTACTTC. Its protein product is CASSAHSQGWYEQYF.

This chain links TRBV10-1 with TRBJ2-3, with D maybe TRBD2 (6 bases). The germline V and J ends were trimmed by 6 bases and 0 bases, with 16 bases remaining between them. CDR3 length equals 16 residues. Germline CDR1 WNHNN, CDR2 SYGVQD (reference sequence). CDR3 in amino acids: CASSPSGRGSTDTQYF. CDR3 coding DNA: TGCGCCAGCAGCCCATCCGGGCGGGGTAGCACAGATACGCAGTATTTT.

The CDR3 loop is CASSSWTGGETQYF. CDR3 nucleotide sequence: TGTGCCAGCAGCTCGTGGACAGGAGGGGAGACCCAGTACTTC. The chain uses TRBV13 and TRBJ2-5, with D possibly being TRBD1 (7 bases). The V end was cut by 4 bases, the J end by 5 bases, with 14 bases between. Germline CDR1 is PRHDT and CDR2 is FYEKMQ (reference sequence). The length of the CDR3 is 14 residues.

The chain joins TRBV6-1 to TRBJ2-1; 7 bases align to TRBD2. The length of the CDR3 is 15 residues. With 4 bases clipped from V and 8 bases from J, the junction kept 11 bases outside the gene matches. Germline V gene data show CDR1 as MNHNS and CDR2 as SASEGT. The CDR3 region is CASSGDREVLDEQFF. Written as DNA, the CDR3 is TGTGCCAGCAGTGGCGATCGGGAGGTTCTTGATGAGCAGTTCTTC.

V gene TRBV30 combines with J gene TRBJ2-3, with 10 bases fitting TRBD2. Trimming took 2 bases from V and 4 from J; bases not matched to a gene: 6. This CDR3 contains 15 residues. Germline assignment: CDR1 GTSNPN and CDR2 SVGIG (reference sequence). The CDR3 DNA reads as TGTGCCTGGAGTCTCACCAGCGGGGGGGCAGATACGCAGTATTTT. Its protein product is CAWSLTSGGADTQYF.

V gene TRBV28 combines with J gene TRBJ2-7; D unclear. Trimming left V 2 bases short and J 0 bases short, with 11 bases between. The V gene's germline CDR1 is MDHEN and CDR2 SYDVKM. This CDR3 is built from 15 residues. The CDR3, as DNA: TGTGCCAGCAGTTTACCCGTTAGTAGCTCCTACGAGCAGTACTTC. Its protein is CASSLPVSSSYEQYF.

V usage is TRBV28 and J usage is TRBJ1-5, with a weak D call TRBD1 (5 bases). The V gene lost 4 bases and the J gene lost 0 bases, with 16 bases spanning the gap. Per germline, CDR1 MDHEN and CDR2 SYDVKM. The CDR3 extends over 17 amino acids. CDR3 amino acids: CASSSYRSRYSNQPQHF. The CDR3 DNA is TGTGCCAGCAGTTCGTACAGGAGCCGTTATAGCAATCAGCCCCAGCATTTT.

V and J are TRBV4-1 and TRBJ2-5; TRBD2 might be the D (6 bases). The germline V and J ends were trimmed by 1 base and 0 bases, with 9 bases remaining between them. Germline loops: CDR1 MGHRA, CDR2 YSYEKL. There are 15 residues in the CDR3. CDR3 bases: TGCGCCAGCAGCCAAGCAGGAGGGAACCAAGAGACCCAGTACTTC. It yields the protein CASSQAGGNQETQYF.

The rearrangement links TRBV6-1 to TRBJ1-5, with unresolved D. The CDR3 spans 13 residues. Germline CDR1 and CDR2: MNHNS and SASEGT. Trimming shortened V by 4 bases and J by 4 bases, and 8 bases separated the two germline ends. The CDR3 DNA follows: TGTGCCAGCAGTGTGGAGATAAATCAGCCCCAGCATTTT. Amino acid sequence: CASSVEINQPQHF.

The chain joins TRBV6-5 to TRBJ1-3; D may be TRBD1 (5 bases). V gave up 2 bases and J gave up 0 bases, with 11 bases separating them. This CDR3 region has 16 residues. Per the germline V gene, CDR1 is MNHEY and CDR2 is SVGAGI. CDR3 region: CASSYGRGNSGNTIYF. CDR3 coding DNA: TGTGCCAGCAGTTACGGGCGGGGCAACTCTGGAAACACCATATATTTT.

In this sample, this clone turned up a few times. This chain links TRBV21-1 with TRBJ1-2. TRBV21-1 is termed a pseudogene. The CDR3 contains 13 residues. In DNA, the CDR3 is TGTGCCAGCAGGGGGAGGGGACCCTATGGCTACACCTTC. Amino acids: CASRGRGPYGYTF.